The entry below describes one TCR beta chain. This clone's antigen is unknown. Base qualities were left out, and no much larger clone turns up one base away. Systemically healthy Caucasian individuals from Russia, approximately 39 in total and aged 6 to 90 years, were included as donors. Around 10 milliliters of peripheral blood were collected from each donor into EDTA-treated Vacutainer tubes. Ficoll-Paque density-gradient centrifugation was used to isolate PBMCs, with at least 6.5 million per sample. Total RNA, at least 6 micrograms per sample, was extracted from PBMCs with Trizol reagent. Naive CD45RAhigh/CD27high T cell percentages were measured by flow cytometry on a PBMC aliquot from every donor. This entry belongs to a study of blood T cells in healthy people across ages (dated by TCRdb to between 2014 and 2017). Broadly, across the study: Template switching captured roughly one uniquely barcoded TCR beta cDNA molecule per two T cells in model experiments. The study measured age-related changes in TCR beta repertoire diversity using deep sequencing normalized with unique cDNA molecular identifiers. Four age groups were formed from the donors: young (average about 15 years), middle-aged (just under 40), aged (roughly 56) and long-lived (82). Two additional independent replicas of 1 million unique cDNA reads from the same blood draw were analyzed for two donors (one aged 18 to 30 and one aged 80 or older). To avoid experimental bias, donors of different ages were randomly spread across the sequencing lanes. Study-level results and caveats: The CMV infection status of donors was not known, potentially confounding age-related changes in expanded clonotypes. Estimates of total diversity from one million sequenced T cells were regarded as lower bounds and underestimates. Compared with the aged group, the long-lived group had more naive CD4+ T cells, fewer expanded clones and increased TCR diversity, suggesting age selection. Observed TCR beta diversity correlated strongly with the percentage of naive T cells measured by flow cytometry. Since profiling was done on bulk unsorted PBMCs, naive and antigen-experienced compartments could not be conclusively compared. As age increased, observed TCR beta diversity per million T cells dropped in a roughly linear way, and a significant reduction was already evident by age about 40.

The CDR3 contains 14 residues, cysteine and phenylalanine counted. Of all the DNA, just the CDR3 is kept, 42 bases in frame from base 1. The germline V gene gives CDR1 as SGHTA and CDR2 as FQGTGA. Relative to germline, V is 4 bases shorter and J is 4 bases shorter, with 13 bases between their ends. Libraries came from 5' RACE. Data came from an Illumina HiSeq 2500. A second PCR of about 6 to 12 cycles was performed with a sample-barcoded 5' primer and a J-beta primer mix. A unique molecular identifier was introduced onto each TCR beta cDNA molecule by a template-switch 5' adaptor carrying 12 random nucleotides. At least 2.5 million CDR3-containing paired-end reads were obtained from each sample. The Mint cDNA synthesis kit, primed by a TRBC-specific oligonucleotide, was used to synthesize first-strand cDNA from all RNA. After uracil-DNA glycosylase treatment, a first 18-cycle PCR used universal primers M1SS and BC2_uni_R on all cDNA. The study's processing was this. For normalization, 1 million high-quality reads, each with a distinct molecular identifier, were randomly selected from each sample. Instead of being binned into consensus sequences, reads with shared molecular identifiers were discarded. MiTCR, set to a Q25 quality threshold and the strictest error-elimination algorithm, was used for CDR3 identification, clonotype clustering and error correction. A nonparametric unseen species model with Euler transformation was used to estimate lower-bound total TCR beta diversity. The public reads were reanalyzed by TCRdb: fastp trimming at Q25, MiXCR alignment, in-frame beta chains only. Every CDR3 protein is listed once, alongside the most common genes and DNA of its rows. The V and J calls were determined by TCRdb, not by the authors. A total of about 650,000 distinct CDR3 sequences appear in this sample, roughly 32% of them only once. The top ten clones comprise 15% of the sample.

This receptor chain uses TRBV7-3 and TRBJ2-5; the D segment cannot be called with confidence. This clonotype originated in a woman aged 80 or over in good health. Donor details come from another sample of the same person, matched by shared clones. Sequencing was done on a sample of blood. The sequenced DNA: TGTGCCAGCAGCTGGCCCAAGAAGTCAGAGACCCAGTACTTC. It encodes CASSWPKKSETQYF. The CDR3, completed at both ends by the reference TRBV7-3 and TRBJ2-5 genes, gives the full variable domain GAGVSQTPSNKVTEKGKYVELRCDPISGHTALYWYRQSLGQGPEFLIYFQGTGAADDSGLPNDRFFAVRPEGSVSTLKIQRTERGDSAVYLCASSWPKKSETQYFGPGTRLLVL.